These 21 T cell receptor beta chains came from one sample sequenced in a study of human T cells and chemical hapten exposure. TCRdb itself ran the RACE reads through MiXCR, one entry per CDR3 protein. The data hold 200,000 to 300,000 distinct CDR3 sequences, with approximately 8.6% observed a single time. The time point: pre-sensitization, week 0. Treatment described: therapeutic diphenylcyclopropenone sensitization with weekly scalp DPC. The sequencing used whole blood, collected in connection with sensitization to the hapten diphenylcyclopropenone (DPC). The receptors shown here come from a woman in her thirties or forties with alopecia areata. Some clones in this sample may be carry-over from other donors' samples.

This clonotype was seen a handful of times. This rearrangement joins TRBV5-1 to TRBJ2-7; 8 positions agree with TRBD1. CDR3 length equals 14 residues. The germline V gene encodes CDR1 SGHRS and CDR2 YFSETQ. V was clipped by 4 bases and J by 3 bases; unmatched bases: 6. The CDR3 nucleotides are TGCGCCAGCAGCCCCGGGACAGGTCGCTACGAGCAGTACTTC. Translation gives CASSPGTGRYEQYF.

This chain joins TRBV29-1 and TRBJ2-7; 7 positions agree with TRBD2. The ends lost 4 bases at V and 3 bases at J; junction bases unmatched: 15. The CDR3 covers 16 residues. CDR1 and CDR2 from the germline V gene are SQVTM and ANQGSEA. CDR3 DNA: TGCAGCGTTGTCTTGGCTCCTAGCGGTACAGACTACGAGCAGTACTTC. Encoded protein: CSVVLAPSGTDYEQYF.

This clonotype was recorded at least ten times. The genes are TRBV12-3 or TRBV12-4 and TRBJ2-2; no clear D gene. The V end lost 3 bases, the J end lost 4 bases, and 3 bases lay between the germline ends. CDR3 length: 12 amino acids. This chain's CDR3 is CASSLGTGELFF. The DNA for the CDR3 is TGTGCCAGCAGTTTGGGCACCGGGGAGCTGTTTTTT.

This clonotype was picked up a small number of times. The chain employs TRBV28 and TRBJ1-1; tentative D call: TRBD1 (6 bases). The CDR3 runs to 17 residues. Germline V gene lookup returns CDR1 MDHEN and CDR2 SYDVKM. V lost 4 bases, J lost 4 bases, and 22 bases lay in between. The CDR3, as DNA: TGTGCCAGCAGTTCCTGGACAGATCTGGGTTATGCCACTGAAGCTTTCTTT. Translation: CASSSWTDLGYATEAFF.

The chain recombines TRBV28 with TRBJ2-1; 9 bases line up with TRBD1. The J segment lost 5 bases and the V segment lost 6 bases, leaving 8 bases of the junction unmatched. CDR3 length: 15 residues. In germline, CDR1 is MDHEN, CDR2 SYDVKM. CDR3 in DNA: TGTGCCAGCAGCCACGCCGGGACAGGGCACAATGAGCAGTTCTTC. Its translation is CASSHAGTGHNEQFF.

CDR3 DNA: TGCAGCGTTGCGGGAGTTGTGAGAGGGAATGAGCAGTTCTTC. Its protein product is CSVAGVVRGNEQFF. The rearrangement joins TRBV29-1 to TRBJ2-1; TRBD2 might be the D (6 bases). The ends were cut back, 4 bases at V and 7 bases at J, with 17 bases in the middle. This CDR3 spans 14 amino acids. Germline CDR1 is SQVTM and CDR2 is ANQGSEA.

The rearrangement joins TRBV12-3 or TRBV12-4 to TRBJ1-5, with a tentative D call TRBD1 (6 bases). CDR3 length equals 15 residues. Trimming took 3 bases from V and 4 from J, leaving 13 bases between them. The CDR3 spells CASSFGQGRNQPQHF. DNA for the CDR3: TGTGCCAGCAGTTTCGGGCAGGGGAGAAATCAGCCCCAGCATTTT.

This clonotype came up a few times. DNA for the CDR3: TGCAGCGGGTTTGAGCGGGGGCGCACAGATACGCAGTATTTT. Encoded protein: CSGFERGRTDTQYF. The gene calls are TRBV29-1 and TRBJ2-3, with 8 bases matching TRBD2. V was clipped by 7 bases and J by 1 base; unmatched bases: 7. The V gene's germline CDR1 is SQVTM and CDR2 ANQGSEA. This CDR3 is built from 14 residues.

This clonotype was observed a few times. The chain has TRBV6-6 and TRBJ2-5; D is undetermined. The V end was cut by 5 bases, the J end by 5 bases, with 21 bases between. Germline CDR1 reads MNHNY; CDR2 reads SVGAGI (reference sequence). The CDR3 runs 16 residues. In DNA form, the CDR3 reads TGTGCCAGCAGTCCCCCTCGTTGGGCCGCCCGGGAGACCCAGTACTTC. Amino acids: CASSPPRWAARETQYF.

This clonotype was seen at least ten times. The chain carries TRBV7-2 and TRBJ2-1; TRBD2 matches 11 bases. This CDR3 is built from 16 residues. Trimming removed 5 bases from V and 8 bases from J; junction bases left unmatched: 11. CDR1 and CDR2 from the germline V gene are SGHTA and FQGNSA. In DNA, the CDR3 is TGTGCCAGCAGCCCAGGGACTAGCGGACTTTACGATGAGCAGTTCTTC. This encodes CASSPGTSGLYDEQFF.

The chain employs TRBV18 and TRBJ2-3, with 7 nucleotides matching TRBD2. Germline V gives CDR1 KGHSH, CDR2 LQKENI. The V gene end was trimmed by 0 bases and the J gene end by 9 bases; junction bases not matched to a gene: 9. This CDR3 comprises 15 residues. CDR3 amino acids: CASSPPSQSGGTQYF. The CDR3 DNA reads as TGTGCCAGCTCACCACCTTCTCAGTCGGGGGGAACGCAGTATTTT.

This clonotype has a count of ten or more. This chain links TRBV7-2 with TRBJ2-3; 9 nucleotides match TRBD2. Unmatched junction bases numbered 8, after V lost 1 base and J lost 3 bases. Germline V gene sequence: CDR1 SGHTA, CDR2 FQGNSA. The CDR3 extends over 17 amino acids. This CDR3 is CASSLVGSGRGTDTQYF. The CDR3 region has the DNA TGTGCCAGCAGCTTAGTTGGTAGCGGGAGAGGTACAGATACGCAGTATTTT.

The chain has TRBV6-2 or TRBV6-3 and TRBJ2-1, with TRBD2 matching 12 bases. CDR3 length equals 17 residues. The junction had 12 bases not matched to a gene; V was cut back by 5 bases and J by 7 bases. In germline, CDR1 is MNHEY, CDR2 SVGEGT. CDR3 DNA: TGTGCCAGCAGTACACCTCTAGCGGGAGGGCCGTCAAATGAGCAGTTCTTC. Translating gives CASSTPLAGGPSNEQFF.

This clonotype came up many times. The chain uses TRBV20-1 and TRBJ2-5; 12 nucleotides align to TRBD2. Per germline, CDR1 DFQATT and CDR2 SNEGSKA (reference sequence). After removal of 6 bases from V and 10 bases from J, the junction contained 15 bases not matched to a gene. CDR3 size: 15 residues. As DNA, the CDR3 is TGCAGTGCGTTTACTAGCGGGAGGCCCAGGGGAGGCCAGTACTTC. Translation: CSAFTSGRPRGGQYF.

This sequence joins TRBV5-1 and TRBJ1-1; D perhaps matches TRBD1 (5 bases). V dropped 3 bases and J dropped 2 bases, with 11 bases sitting between them. The CDR3 totals 14 residues. From germline, CDR1 is SGHRS and CDR2 YFSETQ. The CDR3 region has the DNA TGCGCCAGCAGCTCCTGGGACTCTAACACTGAAGCTTTCTTT. The encoded protein is CASSSWDSNTEAFF. Full variable domain (outside the CDR3, taken from reference TRBV5-1 and TRBJ1-1): KAGVTQTPRYLIKTRGQQVTLSCSPISGHRSVSWYQQTPGQGLQFLFEYFSETQRNKGNFPGRFSGRQFSNSRSEMNVSTLELGDSALYLCASSSWDSNTEAFFGQGTRLTVV.

The V and J genes are TRBV12-3 or TRBV12-4 and TRBJ2-1, with a tentative D call TRBD2 (6 bases). Trimming pared 10 bases from V and 4 bases from J, leaving 17 bases between. CDR3 length: 14 amino acids. The CDR3 coding sequence is TGTGCCACCCAGAGAGGGAGGACTTACAATGAGCAGTTCTTC. Residues: CATQRGRTYNEQFF.

This clonotype has a handful of counts. The rearrangement uses TRBV18 and TRBJ1-5; D call uncertain. Germline V gene data show CDR1 as KGHSH and CDR2 as LQKENI. With 0 bases removed from V and 3 bases from J, the gap between germline ends came to 6 bases. The CDR3 covers 14 residues. The CDR3 nucleotides are TGTGCCAGCTCACCACCGGAAAACAATCAGCCCCAGCATTTT. It yields the protein CASSPPENNQPQHF.

This clonotype was detected only a few times. The rearrangement uses TRBV18 and TRBJ1-1; unclear D gene. The CDR3 is 13 amino acids. Trimming pared 1 base from V and 6 bases from J, leaving 9 bases between. Germline CDR1 reads KGHSH; CDR2 reads LQKENI. The CDR3 region has the DNA TGTGCCAGCTCACCACAGGGTCTCGCTGAAGCTTTCTTT. Translation gives CASSPQGLAEAFF.

The chain uses TRBV7-2 and TRBJ2-1; TRBD1 agrees at 8 bases. J gave up 3 bases and V 6 bases, and 7 bases lay outside the gene matches. The CDR3 runs to 15 residues. Germline V gene data show CDR1 as SGHTA and CDR2 as FQGNSA. DNA of the CDR3: TGTGCCAGCAGACGGACAGGGACCTTCTACAATGAGCAGTTCTTC. Translated, it gives CASRRTGTFYNEQFF.

This clonotype was recorded a few times. This chain connects TRBV9 to TRBJ2-1, with a possible D match to TRBD2 (5 bases). V was clipped by 0 bases and J by 2 bases, with 9 bases between them. CDR3 length: 15 residues. In germline, CDR1 is SGDLS, CDR2 YYNGEE. CDR3 DNA: TGTGCCAGCAGCGTAGGAGCGGATACCTACAATGAGCAGTTCTTC. Its translation: CASSVGADTYNEQFF.

Of note for this clonotype: Compared with germline, one end of the junction differs, possibly owing to a read error. The chain couples TRBV7-7 to TRBJ1-1, with D unclear. CDR3 length: 18 amino acids. Per germline, CDR1 SSHAT and CDR2 FNYEAQ (reference sequence). CDR3 loop: CASIPGPQYGPENTEAFF. In nucleotides, the CDR3 is TGTGCTAGCATACCCGGTCCGCAGTACGGTCCTGAGAACACTGAAGCTTTCTTT.